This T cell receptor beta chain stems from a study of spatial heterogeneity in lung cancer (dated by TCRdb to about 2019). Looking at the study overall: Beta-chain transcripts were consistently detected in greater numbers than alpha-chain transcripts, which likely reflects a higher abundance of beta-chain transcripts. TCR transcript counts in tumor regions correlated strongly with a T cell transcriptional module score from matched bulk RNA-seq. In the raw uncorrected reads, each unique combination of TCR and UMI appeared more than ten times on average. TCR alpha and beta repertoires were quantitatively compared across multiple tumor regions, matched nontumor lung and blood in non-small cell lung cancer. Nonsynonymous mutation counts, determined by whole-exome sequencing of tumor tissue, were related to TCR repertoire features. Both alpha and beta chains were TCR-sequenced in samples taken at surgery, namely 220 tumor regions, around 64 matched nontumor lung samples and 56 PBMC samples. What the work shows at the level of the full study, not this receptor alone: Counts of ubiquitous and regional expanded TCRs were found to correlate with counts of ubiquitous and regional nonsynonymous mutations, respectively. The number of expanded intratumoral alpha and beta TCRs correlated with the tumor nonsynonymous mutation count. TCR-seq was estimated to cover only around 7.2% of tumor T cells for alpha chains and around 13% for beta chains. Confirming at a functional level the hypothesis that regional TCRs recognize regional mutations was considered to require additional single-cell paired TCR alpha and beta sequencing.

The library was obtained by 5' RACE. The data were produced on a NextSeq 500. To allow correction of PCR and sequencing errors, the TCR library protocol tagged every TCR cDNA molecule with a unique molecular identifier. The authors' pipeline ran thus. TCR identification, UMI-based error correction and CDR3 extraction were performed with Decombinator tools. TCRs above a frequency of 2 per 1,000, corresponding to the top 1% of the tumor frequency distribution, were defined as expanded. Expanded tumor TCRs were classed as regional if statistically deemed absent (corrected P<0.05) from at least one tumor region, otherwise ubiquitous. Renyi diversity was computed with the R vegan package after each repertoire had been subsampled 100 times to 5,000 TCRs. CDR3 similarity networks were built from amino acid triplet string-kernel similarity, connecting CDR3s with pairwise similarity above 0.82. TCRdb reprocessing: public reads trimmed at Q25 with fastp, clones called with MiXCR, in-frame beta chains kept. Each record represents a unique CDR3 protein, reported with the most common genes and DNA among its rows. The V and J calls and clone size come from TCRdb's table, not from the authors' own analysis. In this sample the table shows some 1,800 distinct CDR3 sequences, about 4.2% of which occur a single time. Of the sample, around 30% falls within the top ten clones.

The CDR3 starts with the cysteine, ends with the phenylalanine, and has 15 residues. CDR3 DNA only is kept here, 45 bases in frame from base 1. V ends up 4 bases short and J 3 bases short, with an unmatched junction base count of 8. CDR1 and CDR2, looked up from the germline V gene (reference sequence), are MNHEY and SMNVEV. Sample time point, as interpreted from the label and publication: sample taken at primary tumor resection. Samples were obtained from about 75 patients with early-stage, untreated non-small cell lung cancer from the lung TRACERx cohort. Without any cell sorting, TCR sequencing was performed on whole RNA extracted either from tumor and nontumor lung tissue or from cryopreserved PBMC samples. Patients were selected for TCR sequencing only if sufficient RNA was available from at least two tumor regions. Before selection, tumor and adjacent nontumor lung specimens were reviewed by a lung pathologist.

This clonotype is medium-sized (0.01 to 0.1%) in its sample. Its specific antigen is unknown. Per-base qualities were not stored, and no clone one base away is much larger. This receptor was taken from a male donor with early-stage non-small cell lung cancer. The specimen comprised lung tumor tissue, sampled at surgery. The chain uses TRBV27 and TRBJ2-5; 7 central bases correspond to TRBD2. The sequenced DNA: TGTGCCAGCAGTTCCCCCCAGCGGGGAGAAGAGACCCAGTACTTC. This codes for CASSSPQRGEETQYF.